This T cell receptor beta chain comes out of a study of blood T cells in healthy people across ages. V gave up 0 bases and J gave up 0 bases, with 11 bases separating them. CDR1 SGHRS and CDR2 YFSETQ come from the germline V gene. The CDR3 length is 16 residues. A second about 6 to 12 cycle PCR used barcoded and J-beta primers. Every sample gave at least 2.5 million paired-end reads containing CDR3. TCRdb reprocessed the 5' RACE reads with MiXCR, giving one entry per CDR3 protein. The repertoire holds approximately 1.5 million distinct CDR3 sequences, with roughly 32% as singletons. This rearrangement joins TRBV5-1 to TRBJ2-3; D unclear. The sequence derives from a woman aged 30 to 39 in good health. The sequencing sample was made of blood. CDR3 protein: CASSLEAATSTDTQYF. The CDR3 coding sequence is TGCGCCAGCAGCTTGGAGGCGGCTACTAGCACAGATACGCAGTATTTT.